This is a list of T cell receptor beta chains from one sample in a study of shared clonotypes between healthy human individuals. TCRdb's copy holds only in-frame clones and misses some; the assay was immunoSEQ multiplex PCR. The sample includes 2 million to 2.5 million clones, approximately 95% of them seen just once. The sequenced sample consisted of naive CD4+ T cells sorted from blood. These TCRs come from a man between 18 and 29 years old in good health. CDR3s include the opening cysteine and the closing phenylalanine or tryptophan. A D gene is named only where the DNA matches it firmly. The size field is filled for only some rows; it gives once, few, many or a size class.

TRBJ1-3	TRBV6-5	-	-	TGTGCCAGCATCGACTCTGGAAACACCATATATTTT	CASIDSGNTIYF
TRBJ1-1	TRBV5-1	-	-	TGCGCCAGCAGCTTCGCTATGAACACTGAAGCTTTCTTT	CASSFAMNTEAFF
TRBJ1-3	TRBV6-6	-	-	TGTGCCAGCAGTTACGTGGACTCTGGAAACACCATATATTTT	CASSYVDSGNTIYF
TRBJ2-7	TRBV30	TRBD1	-	TGTGCCTGGAGTGTGCTGGGGACAGGGATGTACGAGCAGTACTTC	CAWSVLGTGMYEQYF
TRBJ1-2	TRBV10-3	TRBD1	-	TGTGCCATCAGTGAGAAGAGGGACAGCCCGGCCCGACCGGGGGGTGGCTACACCTTC	CAISEKRDSPARPGGGYTF
TRBJ2-7	TRBV29-1	-	-	TGCAGCGTTGGATATTGGGCGTTGAGCTCCTACGAGCAGTACTTC	CSVGYWALSSYEQYF
TRBJ1-6	TRBV6-1	-	once	TGTGCCAGCAGTGAATCCGGGGCGTGGGGGGCAAATTCACCCCTCCACTTT	CASSESGAWGANSPLHF
TRBJ1-2	TRBV19	TRBD1	-	TGTGCCAGTAGTCCATTGGGACAGAACTATGGCTACACCTTC	CASSPLGQNYGYTF
TRBJ1-2	TRBV19	-	-	TGTGCCAGTAGTATTGTAAGGGGCTATGGCTACACCTTC	CASSIVRGYGYTF
TRBJ2-1	TRBV25-1	-	-	TGTGCCAGCAGTGATGGGGCGAGGGCCAACAATGAGCAGTTCTTC	CASSDGARANNEQFF
TRBJ2-3	TRBV4-2	-	-	TGTGCCAGCAGCCAAGAGAAGGCCAACTCCTGGACAGATACGCAGTATTTT	CASSQEKANSWTDTQYF
TRBJ2-1	TRBV7-8	TRBD2	-	TGTGCCAGCCACGTTACTAGCGGCAATTTAAAAAATGAGCAGTTCTTC	CASHVTSGNLKNEQFF
TRBJ1-2	TRBV13	-	few	TGTGCCAGCAGCTTAGGGGTCGGGGGCTACACCTTC	CASSLGVGGYTF
TRBJ2-5	TRBV7-3	-	-	TGTGCCAGCAGCTTAGGGGTTTCTGAGACCCAGTACTTC	CASSLGVSETQYF
TRBJ2-7	TRBV18	-	few	TGTGCCAGCTCAGGGGGACTCCCGGGGTACGAGCAGTACTTC	CASSGGLPGYEQYF
TRBJ2-2	TRBV29-1	TRBD1	-	TGCAGCGTTGGGGGACAGGCGAACACCGGGGAGCTGTTTTTT	CSVGGQANTGELFF
TRBJ2-1	TRBV18	TRBD2	once	TGTGCCAGCTCGCTAGCGGGAGTAACCTACAATGAGCAGTTCTTC	CASSLAGVTYNEQFF
TRBJ2-3	TRBV28	-	-	TGTGCCAGCAGGGAGGGACCGCGCACAGATACGCAGTATTTT	CASREGPRTDTQYF
TRBJ1-4	TRBV11-2	-	-	TGTGCCAGCAGCTTAGATGGGGGGTACTTCGAAAAACTGTTTTTT	CASSLDGGYFEKLFF
TRBJ1-1	TRBV4-1	TRBD1	-	TGCGCCGGCATACCGGGACAGGGGTTAAGCACTGAAGCTCTCTTT	CAGIPGQGLSTEALF
TRBJ2-3	TRBV14	-	-	TGTGCCAGCAGCCAAGATATGCCAGATACGCAGTATTTT	CASSQDMPDTQYF
TRBJ1-5	TRBV7-9	-	-	TGTGCCAGCAGCCCGGACGGGGACAATCAGCCCCAGCATTTT	CASSPDGDNQPQHF
TRBJ1-1	TRBV7-2	-	-	TGTGCCAGCAGAACAGCAAACATGAACACTGAAGCTTTCTTT	CASRTANMNTEAFF
TRBJ1-1	TRBV2	-	-	TGTGCCAGCACTGTACTGCCAGGAGCTAACACTGAAGCTTTCTTT	CASTVLPGANTEAFF
TRBJ2-5	TRBV21-1	-	few	TGTGCCAGCAGCAAAGATCGGGACAGGGCAGGGGAGACCCAGTACTTC	CASSKDRDRAGETQYF
TRBJ2-2	TRBV5-1	TRBD1	-	TGCGCCAGCAGCTCCGACAGGGCTTTCACCGGGGAGCTGTTTTTT	CASSSDRAFTGELFF
TRBJ1-1	TRBV2	-	-	TGTGCCAGCAGTGAAGAATCCTCCACTGAAGCTTTCTTT	CASSEESSTEAFF
TRBJ1-1	TRBV6-1	-	-	TGTGCCAGCAGACGGGACTTGAACACTGAAGCTTTCTTT	CASRRDLNTEAFF
TRBJ1-5	TRBV6-1	-	-	TGTGCCAGCAGTGATCGGGTCAGTCGGCCCCAGCATTTT	CASSDRVSRPQHF
TRBJ2-2	TRBV6-5	-	-	TGTGCCAGCAGTTCGCGGACACGGGTCAACGGGGAGCTGTTTTTT	CASSSRTRVNGELFF
TRBJ2-5	TRBV6-1	-	-	TGTGCCAGCAGCCAGGGCCGGGAGACCCAGTACTTC	CASSQGRETQYF
TRBJ1-4	TRBV5-1	TRBD1	-	TGCGCCAGCAGCCCGGACAGGGGCGAAAAACTGTTTTTT	CASSPDRGEKLFF
TRBJ1-2	TRBV30	-	-	TGTGCCTGGAGTTGGGAGGGTTACGTCTATGGCTACACCTTC	CAWSWEGYVYGYTF
TRBJ1-6	TRBV7-3	TRBD1	-	TGTGCCAGCAGCCTACGGACAGGGGGAGATTCACCCCTCCACTTT	CASSLRTGGDSPLHF
TRBJ2-7	TRBV6-7	-	-	TGTGCCAGCAGTATACCCCTGGTCGGCGGAGGCTACGAGCAGTACTTC	CASSIPLVGGGYEQYF
TRBJ1-1	TRBV10-3	-	-	TGTGCCATCACTACAGGGACGAACACTGAAGCTTTCTTT	CAITTGTNTEAFF
TRBJ2-2	TRBV6-6	TRBD1	-	TGTGCCAGCAGACCTGGACAGGGGGGCACCGGGGAGCTGTTTTTT	CASRPGQGGTGELFF
TRBJ2-2	TRBV4-1	-	-	TGCGCCAGCAGCCAAGAGGGGGGATCGAACACCGGGGAGCTGTTTTTT	CASSQEGGSNTGELFF
TRBJ1-1	TRBV5-1	-	-	TGCGCCAGCAGCTTTGGTGGGGGTCCTGAAGCTTTCTTT	CASSFGGGPEAFF
TRBJ2-2	TRBV14	-	-	TGTGCCAGCAGCCATATACAGTGGGGGTCCGGGGAGCTGTTTTTT	CASSHIQWGSGELFF
TRBJ2-7	TRBV5-1	-	-	TGCGCCAGCAGCTCCCCTAACGGAGCCGAGCAGTACTTC	CASSSPNGAEQYF
TRBJ1-1	TRBV6-5	-	-	TGTGCCAGCAGTCCCCCTAGGAACGCTGCTGAAGCTTTCTTT	CASSPPRNAAEAFF
TRBJ2-7	TRBV5-1	TRBD1	-	TGCGCCAGCAGCCCTCCCCCGGGACAGAGCTCCTACGAGCAGTACTTC	CASSPPPGQSSYEQYF
TRBJ2-2	TRBV30	-	-	TGTGCCTGGAATCCGGGACGGAACACCGGGGAGCTGTTTTTT	CAWNPGRNTGELFF
TRBJ2-7	TRBV2	-	-	TGTGCCAGTGAGGACCATACAGGCCTGGACGAGCAGTACTTC	CASEDHTGLDEQYF
TRBJ2-3	TRBV10-3	TRBD1	-	TGTGCCATCAGCCGGGGACAGGAGAGCACAGATACGCAGTATTTT	CAISRGQESTDTQYF
TRBJ1-1	TRBV7-3	TRBD1	-	TGTGCCAGCAGTGGCGGGACAGGGAACACTGAAGCTTTCTTT	CASSGGTGNTEAFF
TRBJ2-1	TRBV29-1	TRBD1	-	TGCAGCGTGGGATACAAGGGACAGTCCTACAATGAGCAGTTCTTC	CSVGYKGQSYNEQFF
TRBJ2-3	TRBV19	-	-	TGTGCCAGTAGTAACAAGGATACGCAGTATTTT	CASSNKDTQYF
TRBJ2-3	TRBV9	TRBD2	-	TGTGCCAGCAGCGTAGATGGGACTAGGTGGGATACGCAGTATTTT	CASSVDGTRWDTQYF
TRBJ1-6	TRBV6-6	-	-	TGTGCCAGCAGCCCCTCCGCATATTATAATTCACCCCTCCACTTT	CASSPSAYYNSPLHF
TRBJ2-7	TRBV28	TRBD2	-	TGTGCCAGTGGACTAGCGGGGCTAACCCCCTACGAGCAGTACTTC	CASGLAGLTPYEQYF
TRBJ2-2	TRBV2	-	-	TGTGCCAGCAGTCTAAGTGGAACAGGGCGTACCGGGGAGCTGTTTTTT	CASSLSGTGRTGELFF
TRBJ2-2	TRBV7-3	TRBD1	-	TGTGCCAGCCGAGCTTCCGAGGGGGCCGGCGGGGAGCTGTTTTTT	CASRASEGAGGELFF
TRBJ1-4	TRBV5-8	TRBD1	-	TGTGCCAGCAGCCTGGCGCCGGGACAGGGGCATGAAAAACTGTTTTTT	CASSLAPGQGHEKLFF
TRBJ1-4	TRBV2	TRBD1	few	TGTGCCAGCCGAAACCGGGACAGCGATAATGAAAAACTGTTTTTT	CASRNRDSDNEKLFF
TRBJ2-6	TRBV10-3	TRBD1	-	TGTGCCATCAGTGCGGACAGGGTTAGTCTTTACTCTGGGGCCAACGTCCTGACTTTC	CAISADRVSLYSGANVLTF
TRBJ1-3	TRBV6-6	TRBD1	-	TGTGCCAGCCGGGACAGGGTATCTGGAAACACCATATATTTT	CASRDRVSGNTIYF
TRBJ2-2	TRBV5-1	TRBD1	-	TGCGCCAGCAGCCCTGGGACAGCCCTGAACACCGGGGAGCTGTTTTTT	CASSPGTALNTGELFF